This T cell receptor (beta chain) comes out of a study of beta chain features in type 1 diabetes (dated by TCRdb to the late 2010s). At the level of the whole study: No differences in mean age, gender distribution, total cell number or subset yield were found between patients and healthy donors. A total of about 100 million sorted cells were examined across all samples, and RNA yield correlated strongly with the number of cells per subset. In the study, TCRB repertoires of sorted circulating CD4+ T cell subsets from recently diagnosed type 1 diabetes patients were compared with those of matched healthy donors. Regulatory and stem cell-like memory subsets were isolated from only 8 patients and 8 healthy donors, whereas naive and central memory subsets came from all 30 or so donors. General conclusions and limits of the study: Because small numbers of individuals were included in the HLA sub-analyses, any influence of HLA type on TCRB rearrangement was left unresolved. PCR might favor shorter templates, but patient and control samples were amplified and corrected together, so any skew would affect both groups equally. The naive, central memory and regulatory TCRB repertoires appeared to resemble one another more closely among patients than among healthy donors. Type 1 diabetes patients showed a moderate but significant shortening of TCRB CDR3 length in all four CD4+ subsets. Patients with type 1 diabetes made fewer insertions and deleted more nucleotides at VDJ recombination sites, implying thymic rearrangement abnormalities. Because cDNA was sequenced instead of genomic DNA, highly expressing activated cells could be over-represented, though the groups showed no difference in activation or CD3 levels.

The High Capacity cDNA Reverse Transcription Kit was used to reverse transcribe all of the isolated RNA, meaning that expressed TCRB transcripts were what got sequenced. Naive, central memory and regulatory T cell samples underwent deep immunoSEQ sequencing, averaging about 3.57 million total reads per sample. Sorted cells were lysed in RLT buffer and RNA was extracted with DNase-treated RNeasy Micro or Mini kits, depending on cell number. Each cell subset was processed separately to prevent cross-contamination, with patient and healthy donor samples processed together. The immunoSEQ multiplex PCR was used to amplify TCRB sequences from cDNA, generating 87-bp fragments that spanned the CDR3 region. Sequencing of the amplicons was performed on the Illumina HiSeq platform. The study's own analysis went as follows. Synthetic template baselines were used to correct PCR bias computationally, reads within Hamming distance 2 were collapsed, and singletons that could not be merged were discarded. Reads were aligned against IMGT so that V, D and J genes, CDR3 length and insertions or deletions at six rearrangement sites could be assigned. Within each subset, clonotype counts were normalized to sorted cell number, after which true diversity and Gini coefficients were computed with the tcR R package. The overlap coefficient, calculated on TCRB nucleotide sequences, was used to quantify repertoire sharing. What TCRdb holds here is the immuneACCESS table cut down to in-frame rearrangements. Part of the clones is not present; checked against another copy, under half of the missing clones reflect an unresolved V gene, and the others are unexplained. V, J and clone size derive from that table, while D and trimming were established from the DNA sequence. This sample is represented by approximately 170,000 clones; roughly 8% of them were singletons. Jointly, the top ten make up roughly 0.5% of the sample.

From each donor, a single peripheral blood sample of approximately 0.11 L on average was drawn into heparinised tubes. A BD FACSAria II and a panel including CD45RO, CCR7, CD25, CD127, CD95 and CD27 were used to sort naive, central memory, regulatory and stem cell-like memory CD4+ T cells. All sorted populations exceeded 95% purity. PBMCs were separated immediately by Lymphoprep density gradient centrifugation and were stained directly, without being cultured. So that batch effects would be minimized, each experiment stained and sorted samples in pairs, pairing one healthy donor with one patient. This clone was seen a few times. What this receptor recognizes is not known. The record has no base qualities; no much larger clone is one base away. Compared with germline, V lacks 0 bases and J lacks 4 bases; bases without a gene match: 7. The germline V gene (reference sequence) provides CDR1 SGHNT and CDR2 YYREEE. The CDR3 starts with the cysteine, ends with the phenylalanine, and has 15 residues. Only the CDR3 portion is preserved as DNA: 45 bases, with reading frame beginning at the first base.

The chain employs TRBV5-4 and TRBJ2-7; 7 middle bases align to TRBD1. The receptor was isolated from a man aged 18 to 35 with type 1 diabetes. Material: central memory CD4+ T cells from blood. The CDR3 protein is CASSLGGGDSYEQYF. The bases are TGTGCCAGCAGCTTGGGAGGGGGCGACTCGTACGAGCAGTACTTC.